A single sample is the source of the 2 T cell receptor beta chains below, sequenced in a study of T cells in Graves' hyperthyroidism and ophthalmopathy. Researchers took RNA transcripts and amplified the TCR beta CDR3 regions from them. A set of HTBI primers served as the primers for a first-round RT-PCR of the TCR CDR3. TCRdb fed the multiplex PCR reads into MiXCR, producing one record per CDR3 protein. The repertoire holds more than 550,000 distinct CDR3 sequences, with 45% as singletons. The specimen was peripheral blood or thyroid tissue (not recorded which). Receptors were obtained from an adult man with Graves' disease, either hyperthyroidism or ophthalmopathy (not recorded which).

V gene TRBV5-1 combines with J gene TRBJ2-7; tentatively, D is TRBD2 (7 bases). The CDR3 has 14 amino acids. The germline V gene encodes CDR1 SGHRS and CDR2 YFSETQ. Trimming pared 0 bases from V and 8 bases from J, leaving 15 bases between. Here the CDR3 reads CASSLAGGQPQQYF. Here the CDR3 DNA reads TGCGCCAGCAGCTTGGCGGGGGGCCAGCCCCAGCAGTACTTC.

This clonotype was seen a handful of times. J is TRBJ1-1 and V is TRBV2; D remains ambiguous. Trimming pared 2 bases from V and 1 base from J, leaving 8 bases between. This CDR3 spans 14 amino acids. Germline V gives CDR1 SNHLY, CDR2 FYNNEI. The CDR3 region is CASSEPGQNTEAFF. CDR3 nucleotide sequence: TGTGCCAGCAGTGAACCCGGTCAGAACACTGAAGCTTTCTTT.